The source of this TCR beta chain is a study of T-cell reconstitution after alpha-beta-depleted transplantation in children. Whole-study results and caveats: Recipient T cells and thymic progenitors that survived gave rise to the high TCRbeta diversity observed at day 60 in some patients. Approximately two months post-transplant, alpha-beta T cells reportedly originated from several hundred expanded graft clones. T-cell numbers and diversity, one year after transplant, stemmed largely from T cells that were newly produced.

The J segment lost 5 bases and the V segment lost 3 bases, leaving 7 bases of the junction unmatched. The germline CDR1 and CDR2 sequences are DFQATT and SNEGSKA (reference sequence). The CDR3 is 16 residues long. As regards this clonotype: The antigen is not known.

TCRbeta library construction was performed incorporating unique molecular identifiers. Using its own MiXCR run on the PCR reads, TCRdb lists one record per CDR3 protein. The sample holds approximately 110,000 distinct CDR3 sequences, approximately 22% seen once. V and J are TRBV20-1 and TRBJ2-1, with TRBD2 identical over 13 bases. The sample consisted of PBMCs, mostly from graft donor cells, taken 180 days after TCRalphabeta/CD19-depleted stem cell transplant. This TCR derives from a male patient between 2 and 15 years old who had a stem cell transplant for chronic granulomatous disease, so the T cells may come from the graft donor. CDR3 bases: TGCAGTGCTAGCTCCCCGGGACTAGCGGGAAACAATGAGCAGTTCTTC. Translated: CSASSPGLAGNNEQFF.